This T cell receptor beta chain appears in the sequencing data of a study of follicular helper T cells after annual influenza vaccination. As to time point: 2015-2016 season, pre-vaccination. Sequencing used immunoSEQ multiplex PCR; TCRdb keeps in-frame clones, though not all of them. The sample has approximately 5,100 clones, around four fifths seen once. The study's findings and limits: Plasmablast frequency change correlated with clonality change in ICOS+CD38+ cTfh.

Germline loops: CDR1 MNHNS, CDR2 SASEGT. V gave up 6 bases and J gave up 9 bases; unmatched junction bases: 17. The CDR3 runs to 15 residues. To note about this clone: Its antigen is undetermined.

V is TRBV6-1 and J is TRBJ2-7, with 7 nucleotides matching TRBD1. Material: CXCR5- memory CD4+ T cells sorted from blood, obtained on the day of influenza vaccination. This clonotype was sampled from an adult who received the influenza vaccine. The CDR3 DNA reads as TGTGCCAGCAGAAACGGACAGGAAGCGCCTAAGGTGCAGTACTTC. This sequence encodes CASRNGQEAPKVQYF.